A selection of T cell receptor beta chains follows, all from one sample in a study of blood T cell repertoires in COVID-19. Sequencing was performed with immunoSEQ multiplex PCR; in TCRdb, only in-frame clones are kept and a portion is missing. The sample includes about 85,000 clones, approximately 84% seen only once; the top ten take around 13%. The sequencing input was peripheral blood. The receptors come from a human donor in a cohort sampled during active COVID-19. Each CDR3 is given with its conserved first and last residue. The D gene is left open where the match is weak. Clone size is shown for a subset of rows, as once, few, many or a class of expanded clone.

d_call	v_call	j_call	clone_size	cdr3_aa	cdr3_nt
NA	TRBV7-9	TRBJ1-6	NA	CASRRRTADGFWALHF	TGTGCCAGCAGACGGAGGACGGCTGATGGGTTCTGGGCCCTCCACTTT
TRBD2	TRBV15	TRBJ2-1	NA	CATSRDSLAGVNEQFF	TGTGCCACCAGCAGAGATAGTCTAGCGGGGGTCAATGAGCAGTTCTTC
NA	TRBV7-9	TRBJ1-4	NA	CASSLLGRAGNEKLFF	TGTGCCAGCAGCCTCCTGGGGAGGGCGGGTAATGAAAAACTGTTTTTT
NA	TRBV25-1	TRBJ1-6	once	CASSSGTKLNSPLHF	TGTGCCAGCAGTAGCGGCACCAAACTAAATTCACCCCTCCACTTT
NA	TRBV6-4	TRBJ1-1	NA	CASSATGATEAFF	TGTGCCAGCAGTGCCACTGGGGCTACTGAAGCTTTCTTT
TRBD1	TRBV5-1	TRBJ1-2	NA	CASSPIGQGAEGYTF	TGCGCCAGCAGCCCTATCGGACAGGGGGCGGAAGGCTACACCTTC
NA	TRBV4-1	TRBJ1-1	NA	CASSRKDPQGDTEAFF	TGCGCCAGCAGCCGTAAGGATCCGCAAGGGGACACTGAAGCTTTCTTT
NA	TRBV5-1	TRBJ2-6	NA	CASSLIAGANVLTF	TGCGCCAGCAGCTTAATCGCTGGGGCCAACGTCCTGACTTTC
NA	TRBV3-1/TRBV3-2	TRBJ2-5	NA	CASSQVEGLLETQYF	TGTGCCAGCAGCCAAGTCGAAGGACTCCTAGAGACCCAGTACTTC
TRBD1	TRBV25-1	TRBJ1-1	NA	CASSGRQGANTEAFF	TGTGCCAGCAGTGGACGACAGGGGGCGAACACTGAAGCTTTCTTT
NA	TRBV7-6	TRBJ2-2	NA	CASSSGPAGELFF	TGTGCCAGCAGCTCAGGGCCAGCGGGGGAGCTGTTTTTT
NA	TRBV9	TRBJ2-7	NA	CASSYGTGASREQYF	TGTGCCAGCAGCTACGGGACTGGGGCTTCTCGAGAGCAGTACTTC
NA	TRBV3-1/TRBV3-2	TRBJ2-7	NA	CASSQGQTSYEQYF	TGTGCCAGCAGCCAAGGACAGACCTCCTACGAGCAGTACTTC
TRBD1	TRBV7-9	TRBJ1-1	NA	CASRRGPNTEAFF	TGTGCCAGCAGGAGGGGGCCGAACACTGAAGCTTTCTTT
TRBD1	TRBV30	TRBJ2-7	NA	CAWTRDRVYEQYF	TGTGCCTGGACCCGAGACAGGGTCTACGAGCAGTACTTC
NA	TRBV6-1	TRBJ2-7	NA	CASSEEVGTTYEQYF	TGTGCCAGCAGTGAAGAGGTAGGGACAACCTACGAGCAGTACTTC
TRBD1	TRBV2	TRBJ1-1	NA	CASRQGPVTEAFF	TGTGCCAGCCGACAGGGTCCGGTGACTGAAGCTTTCTTT
NA	TRBV5-5	TRBJ1-1	NA	CASSLAFRGNTEAFF	TGTGCCAGCAGCTTGGCTTTCAGGGGAAACACTGAAGCTTTCTTT
NA	TRBV18	TRBJ1-1	NA	CASSTYRTGNTEAFF	TGTGCCAGCTCAACATACAGAACAGGGAACACTGAAGCTTTCTTT
NA	TRBV28	TRBJ2-7	NA	CASSLLGVEQYF	TGTGCCAGCAGTTTATTAGGGGTGGAGCAGTACTTC
TRBD1	TRBV2	TRBJ2-5	NA	CASSRDRGHGETQYF	TGTGCCAGCAGCCGGGACAGGGGGCATGGGGAGACCCAGTACTTC
NA	TRBV19	TRBJ2-1	NA	CASSIEGSTYNEQFF	TGTGCCAGTAGTATCGAGGGATCGACCTACAATGAGCAGTTCTTC
TRBD1	TRBV11-3	TRBJ1-6	NA	CASSTRQGKSYNSPLHF	TGTGCCAGCAGCACAAGACAGGGGAAATCCTATAATTCACCCCTCCACTTT
TRBD1	TRBV5-1	TRBJ2-7	NA	CASSPGTGIVYEQYF	TGCGCCAGCAGCCCAGGGACAGGGATAGTCTACGAGCAGTACTTC
TRBD2	TRBV2	TRBJ2-5	NA	CASSEKLAGAGETQYF	TGTGCCAGCAGTGAAAAATTAGCGGGGGCGGGAGAGACCCAGTACTTC
TRBD2	TRBV11-2	TRBJ2-3	NA	CASSLGISGGTDTQYF	TGTGCCAGCAGCTTAGGGATTAGCGGGGGCACAGATACGCAGTATTTT
TRBD2	TRBV11-2	TRBJ2-1	once	CASSPRGPGLAEFF	TGTGCCAGCAGCCCCCGGGGCCCGGGACTAGCGGAATTCTTC
NA	TRBV11-1	TRBJ1-2	NA	CASSDRYGYTF	TGTGCCAGCAGCGATAGATATGGCTACACCTTC
TRBD1	TRBV3-1/TRBV3-2	TRBJ1-2	NA	CASSLRLDRVGGYTF	TGTGCCAGCAGCCTCCGGTTGGACAGGGTCGGTGGCTACACCTTC
NA	TRBV12-5	TRBJ1-4	NA	CASGLAGVNEKLFF	TGTGCTAGTGGTTTGGCCGGTGTTAATGAAAAACTGTTTTTT
TRBD2	TRBV9	TRBJ2-1	once	CASSVEPGGAYNEQFF	TGTGCCAGCAGCGTAGAACCCGGGGGGGCCTACAATGAGCAGTTCTTC
TRBD2	TRBV11-2	TRBJ2-2	NA	CASSFQRGVGELFF	TGTGCCAGCAGCTTTCAGCGGGGGGTCGGGGAGCTGTTTTTT
TRBD1	TRBV3-1/TRBV3-2	TRBJ1-3	NA	CASSQGNRGAGNTIYF	TGTGCCAGCAGCCAAGGGAACAGGGGGGCAGGAAACACCATATATTTT
TRBD1	TRBV6-5	TRBJ1-1	NA	CASTWDRDTEAFF	TGTGCCAGCACCTGGGACAGGGACACTGAAGCTTTCTTT
NA	TRBV11-2	TRBJ2-3	NA	CASSLVLRGHPSHTQYF	TGTGCCAGCAGCTTAGTCCTGCGGGGCCATCCAAGCCATACGCAGTATTTT
NA	TRBV9	TRBJ2-1	NA	CASSATGETYNEQFF	TGTGCCAGCAGCGCGACGGGGGAAACATACAATGAGCAGTTCTTC
TRBD1	TRBV11-3	TRBJ2-7	NA	CASSLGTGGNYEQYF	TGTGCCAGCAGCTTAGGGACAGGGGGCAACTACGAGCAGTACTTC
TRBD1	TRBV28	TRBJ1-2	NA	CASRFGTGERGYTF	TGTGCCAGCCGTTTCGGGACAGGGGAACGGGGCTACACCTTC
NA	TRBV20-1	TRBJ2-4	NA	CSAGPVPIQYF	TGCAGCGCGGGCCCAGTTCCCATTCAGTACTTC
TRBD1	TRBV5-1	TRBJ2-2	NA	CASSPGGPQTGELFF	TGCGCCAGCAGTCCAGGGGGCCCCCAAACCGGGGAGCTGTTTTTT
NA	TRBV2	TRBJ2-5	NA	CASSPSFSLTQYF	TGTGCCAGCAGTCCGAGCTTTTCTTTAACCCAGTACTTC
NA	TRBV24-1	TRBJ2-1	NA	CATSGGDGRFDEQFF	TGTGCCACCAGTGGGGGGGACGGCCGTTTCGATGAGCAGTTCTTC
TRBD1	TRBV6-2/TRBV6-3	TRBJ1-5	NA	CASNPGQGGQPQHF	TGTGCCAGCAACCCTGGACAGGGGGGTCAGCCCCAGCATTTT
NA	TRBV4-1	TRBJ2-7	few	CASSPQGFSYEQYF	TGCGCCAGCAGCCCCCAGGGGTTCTCCTACGAGCAGTACTTC
TRBD1	TRBV2	TRBJ1-3	NA	CASSDRGLSGNTIYF	TGTGCCAGCAGTGACAGGGGGCTCTCTGGAAACACCATATATTTT
TRBD1	TRBV5-6	TRBJ1-6	NA	CASSLAQDRGSSPLHF	TGTGCCAGCAGCTTGGCCCAGGACAGGGGAAGTTCACCCCTCCACTTT
TRBD1	TRBV5-1	TRBJ2-3	NA	CASSPAGQGGTDTQYF	TGCGCCAGCAGCCCTGCCGGACAGGGTGGCACAGATACGCAGTATTTT
TRBD2	TRBV3-1/TRBV3-2	TRBJ2-7	NA	CASSQAAGAYEQYF	TGTGCCAGCAGCCAGGCGGCGGGGGCCTACGAGCAGTACTTC
TRBD1	TRBV27	TRBJ2-7	NA	CASSLGQGTYEQYF	TGTGCCAGCAGTTTGGGACAGGGGACCTACGAGCAGTACTTC
TRBD1	TRBV4-1	TRBJ2-1	NA	CASSQGPGQIVAHEQFF	TGCGCCAGCAGCCAAGGGCCGGGACAGATCGTCGCCCATGAGCAGTTCTTC
NA	TRBV19	TRBJ1-2	NA	CASRERGSYGYTF	TGTGCCAGTAGGGAAAGGGGAAGCTATGGCTACACCTTC
NA	TRBV27	TRBJ2-1	NA	CASSSTVYNEQFF	TGTGCCAGCAGCTCGACAGTCTACAATGAGCAGTTCTTC